Presented here are 2 T cell receptor beta chains from one specimen sequenced in a study of cytomegalovirus exposure and HLA in healthy donors. The PCR had 60 Vbeta and 13 Jbeta primers. The repertoire was sequenced with immunoSEQ multiplex PCR; TCRdb's copy has only in-frame clones and lacks some. The table has about 190,000 clones, 70% to 90% seen once. The sample taken for sequencing was PBMCs. The source of these receptors is a male donor in good health and CMV-seronegative.

The chain has TRBV9 and TRBJ2-7, with D possibly TRBD2 on 6 matching bases. The CDR3 sequence is 15 residues long. V was pared by 0 bases and J by 2 bases, with 12 bases between. Per the germline V gene, CDR1 is SGDLS and CDR2 is YYNGEE. CDR3 sequence (DNA): TGTGCCAGCAGCGTAGTAGCGGATGGGGCCTACGAGCAGTACTTC. Translating it yields CASSVVADGAYEQYF.

The gene calls are TRBV29-1 and TRBJ1-2; a possible D gene is TRBD1 (6 bases). Germline V gives CDR1 SQVTM, CDR2 ANQGSEA. This CDR3 is 14 amino acids long. The V gene lost 2 bases and the J gene lost 5 bases, with 15 bases spanning the gap. The CDR3 DNA reads as TGCAGCGTTGAACGTCCGGACAGCGAGTATGGCTACACCTTC. Residues: CSVERPDSEYGYTF.